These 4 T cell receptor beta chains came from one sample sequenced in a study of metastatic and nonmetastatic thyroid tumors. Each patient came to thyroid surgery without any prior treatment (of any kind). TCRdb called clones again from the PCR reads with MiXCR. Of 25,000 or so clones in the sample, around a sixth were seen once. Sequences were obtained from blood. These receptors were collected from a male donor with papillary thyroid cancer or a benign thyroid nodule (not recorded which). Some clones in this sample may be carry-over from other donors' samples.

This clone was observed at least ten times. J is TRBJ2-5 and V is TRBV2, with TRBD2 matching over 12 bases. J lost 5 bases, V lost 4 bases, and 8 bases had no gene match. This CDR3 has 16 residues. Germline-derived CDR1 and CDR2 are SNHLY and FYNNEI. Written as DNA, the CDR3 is TGTGCCAGCAGTGCTAGCGGGAGGGCCAGGGGGGAGACCCAGTACTTC. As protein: CASSASGRARGETQYF.

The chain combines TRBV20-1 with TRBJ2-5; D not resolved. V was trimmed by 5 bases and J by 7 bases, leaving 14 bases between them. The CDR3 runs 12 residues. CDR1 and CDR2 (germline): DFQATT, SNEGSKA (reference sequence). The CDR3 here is CSAFDGVGTQYF. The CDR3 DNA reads TGCAGTGCTTTCGACGGAGTCGGGACCCAGTACTTC.

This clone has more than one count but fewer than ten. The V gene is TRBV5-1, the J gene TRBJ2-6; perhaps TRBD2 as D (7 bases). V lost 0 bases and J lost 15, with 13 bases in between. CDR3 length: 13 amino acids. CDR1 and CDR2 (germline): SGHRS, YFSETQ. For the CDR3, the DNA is TGCGCCAGCAGCTTGGCGGGGGGCCTGGACCTGACTTTC. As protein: CASSLAGGLDLTF.

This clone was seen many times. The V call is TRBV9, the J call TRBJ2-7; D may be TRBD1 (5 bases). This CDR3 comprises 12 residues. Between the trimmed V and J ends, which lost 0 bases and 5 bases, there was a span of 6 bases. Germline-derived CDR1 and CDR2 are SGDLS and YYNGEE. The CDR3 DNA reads TGTGCCAGCAGCGTAGGGGGCGACGAGCAGTACTTC. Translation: CASSVGGDEQYF.